What follows are 17 T cell receptor beta chains derived from one specimen sequenced in a study of beta chain features in type 1 diabetes. All of the isolated RNA was reverse transcribed, so expressed TCRB transcripts were sequenced. Data came from immunoSEQ multiplex PCR; TCRdb stores just in-frame clones and leaves some out. Of approximately 240,000 clones listed, 16% are singletons. Study-wide results and limits: People with Type 1 diabetes carried modestly yet significantly shorter TCRB CDR3s in all four CD4+ subsets.

Antigens of these TCRs are unknown. Sequenced sample: naive CD4+ T cells from blood. The receptor set was obtained from a man aged 30 to 39 with type 1 diabetes.

This clone turned up a few times. V usage is TRBV2 and J usage is TRBJ2-1, with 10 bases fitting TRBD2. The CDR3 contains 14 residues. V dropped 8 bases and J dropped 4; count of bases not matched to a gene: 5. Germline-derived CDR1 and CDR2 are SNHLY and FYNNEI. The CDR3 coding sequence is TGTGCCAGCCGGGGACTAGCGCTATACAATGAGCAGTTCTTC. Its translation: CASRGLALYNEQFF. Variable domain in full (rest from reference TRBV2 and TRBJ2-1): EPEVTQTPSHQVTQMGQEVILRCVPISNHLYFYWYRQILGQKVEFLVSFYNNEISEKSEIFDDQFSVERPDGSNFTLKIRSTKLEDSAMYFCASRGLALYNEQFFGPGTRLTVL.

The J gene is TRBJ2-1, the V gene TRBV5-1; 7 bases are shared with TRBD1. Germline V lookup: CDR1 SGHRS, CDR2 YFSETQ. Trimming removed 4 bases from V and 7 bases from J; junction bases left unmatched: 14. The CDR3 covers 16 residues. CDR3 sequence reads: CASSPGTAYVVNEQFF. The CDR3 region has the DNA TGCGCCAGCAGCCCCGGGACAGCATATGTGGTGAATGAGCAGTTCTTC.

The rearrangement uses TRBV4-1 and TRBJ1-4, with TRBD1 as a possible D gene (5 bases). The CDR3 contains 15 residues. Trimming removed 2 bases at V and 1 base at J, with 8 bases between. Per germline, CDR1 MGHRA and CDR2 YSYEKL. The CDR3 sequence: CASSQRQITNEKLFF. The CDR3 DNA reads TGCGCCAGCAGCCAACGACAGATAACTAATGAAAAACTGTTTTTT.

This clone was seen more than once but under ten times. V gene TRBV28 combines with J gene TRBJ2-1; D may be TRBD1 or TRBD2 (5 bases each). Trimming pared 2 bases from V and 11 bases from J, leaving 16 bases between. The germline CDR1 and CDR2 sequences are MDHEN and SYDVKM. The length of the CDR3 is 14 residues. As DNA, the CDR3 is TGTGCCAGCAGTTTACACCAACCGGGGCCAAAGCAGTTCTTC. Its protein product is CASSLHQPGPKQFF.

In regard to this clone: Other DNA sequences in this specimen translate into the identical CDR3. This chain uses TRBV30 with TRBJ2-7, with a possible D match to TRBD1 (6 bases). V dropped 1 base and J dropped 4 bases, with 8 bases sitting between them. This CDR3 is 12 amino acids long. The V gene's germline CDR1 is GTSNPN and CDR2 SVGIG (reference sequence). The CDR3 bases are TGTGCCTGGAGTGCAACAGGGTACGAGCAGTACTTC. It specifies CAWSATGYEQYF.

This clone was recorded a few times. The chain carries TRBV7-3 and TRBJ2-1, with TRBD1 identical over 7 bases. The CDR3 loop spans 14 amino acids. The germline V gene encodes CDR1 SGHTA and CDR2 FQGTGA. Trimming at V came to 2 bases and at J to 6 bases, leaving 4 bases not matched to a gene. CDR3 loop: CASSLDRDLNEQFF. In DNA, the CDR3 is TGTGCCAGCAGCTTAGACAGGGATCTCAATGAGCAGTTCTTC.

This clone has more than one count but fewer than ten. This chain uses TRBV6-5 with TRBJ1-2; D may be TRBD1 (6 bases). Trimming removed 4 bases at V and 4 bases at J, with 10 bases between. CDR1 is MNHEY and CDR2 is SVGAGI in the germline V gene. CDR3 length equals 13 residues. The CDR3 nucleotides read TGTGCCAGCAGTTCCACAGGGACCTATGGCTACACCTTC. Its translation is CASSSTGTYGYTF.

A few counts support this clone. This chain's CDR3 is CSGVRGPGETQYF. CDR3 nucleotide sequence: TGCAGCGGTGTTCGGGGCCCCGGGGAGACCCAGTACTTC. This rearrangement joins TRBV29-1 to TRBJ2-5; perhaps D is TRBD1 or TRBD2 (5 bases each). The CDR3 has 13 residues. Trimming pared 7 bases from V and 5 bases from J, leaving 17 bases between. CDR1 is SQVTM and CDR2 is ANQGSEA in the germline V gene.

This clone has more than one count but fewer than ten. The rearrangement links TRBV29-1 to TRBJ2-5, with no clear D. Germline V gene lookup returns CDR1 SQVTM and CDR2 ANQGSEA. Trimming cost V 3 bases and J 5 bases, with 7 bases left between them. The length of the CDR3 is 11 residues. This CDR3 reads CSVDRWETQYF. CDR3 in DNA: TGCAGCGTTGATAGGTGGGAGACCCAGTACTTC.

This clone has more than one count but fewer than ten. The J gene is TRBJ1-2, the V gene TRBV25-1; no clear D gene. V lost 7 bases to trimming and J lost 4 bases, with 7 bases between them. CDR3 length equals 11 residues. Germline V gene lookup returns CDR1 MGHDK and CDR2 SYGVNS. CDR3: CASNGVYGYTF. DNA of the CDR3: TGTGCCAGCAATGGAGTCTATGGCTACACCTTC.

The chain employs TRBV10-3 and TRBJ2-5; possible D gene TRBD2, 5 bases. The germline V and J ends were trimmed by 7 bases and 2 bases, with 17 bases remaining between them. This CDR3 comprises 15 residues. CDR1 and CDR2 (germline): ENHRY, SYGVKD. The CDR3 bases are TGTGCCATCAACCCCGGGGTAACGGGGCAAGAGACCCAGTACTTC. This sequence encodes CAINPGVTGQETQYF.

A few counts support this clone. The J gene is TRBJ2-1, the V gene TRBV9; TRBD1 agrees at 7 bases. Per germline, CDR1 SGDLS and CDR2 YYNGEE. J gave up 6 bases and V 4 bases, and 16 bases lay outside the gene matches. The CDR3 runs to 17 residues. The CDR3 nucleotides read TGTGCCAGCAGCCTCGGGGAAGGGGGCTCATTGTTCAATGAGCAGTTCTTC. Translation: CASSLGEGGSLFNEQFF.

The DNA of the CDR3 is TGCAGCGCCATACAGGGGGCAGAGACCCAGTACTTC. This encodes CSAIQGAETQYF. This chain uses TRBV29-1 with TRBJ2-5; 9 bases match TRBD1. The CDR3 sequence is 12 residues long. The trim removed 7 bases at V and 4 bases at J, leaving 4 bases unmatched. The germline V gene has CDR1 SQVTM and CDR2 ANQGSEA. Full variable domain (missing parts from reference TRBV29-1 and TRBJ2-5): SAVISQKPSRDICQRGTSLTIQCQVDSQVTMMFWYRQQPGQSLTLIATANQGSEATYESGFVIDKFPISRPNLTFSTLTVSNMSPEDSSIYLCSAIQGAETQYFGPGTRLLVL.

This clone showed up just a few times. This chain joins TRBV5-1 and TRBJ2-7; D is perhaps TRBD1 (5 bases). CDR1 and CDR2 from the germline V gene are SGHRS and YFSETQ. There are 16 residues in the CDR3. V lost 1 base, J lost 0 bases, and 14 bases lay in between. Here the CDR3 DNA reads TGCGCCAGCAGCTTGCCTGTCACTACAGGCTCCTACGAGCAGTACTTC. Its protein product is CASSLPVTTGSYEQYF.

This clone came up a few times. The V call is TRBV30, the J call TRBJ1-1; no definite D call. The V gene's germline CDR1 is GTSNPN and CDR2 SVGIG (reference sequence). The CDR3 has 13 residues. The germline V and J ends were trimmed by 0 bases and 4 bases, with 9 bases remaining between them. CDR3: CAWSVEGTTEAFF. In DNA, the CDR3 is TGTGCCTGGAGTGTAGAAGGAACCACTGAAGCTTTCTTT.

Only a few counts were recorded for this clone. The chain joins TRBV29-1 to TRBJ1-1; TRBD1 might be the D (6 bases). CDR1 and CDR2 from the germline V gene are SQVTM and ANQGSEA. This CDR3 is 13 amino acids long. The V and J ends lost 8 bases and 1 base respectively, with 14 bases between them. The CDR3 spells CSTHRETNTEAFF. CDR3 nucleotide sequence: TGCAGCACCCACAGGGAGACGAACACTGAAGCTTTCTTT.

This clone was counted only a few times. The gene calls are TRBV29-1 and TRBJ1-1, with no clear D. V lost 5 bases, J lost 0 bases, and 10 bases lay in between. Germline V lookup: CDR1 SQVTM, CDR2 ANQGSEA. The CDR3 is made up of 13 amino acids. CDR3 loop: CSVNQNMNTEAFF. CDR3 nucleotide sequence: TGCAGCGTTAACCAGAACATGAACACTGAAGCTTTCTTT.